This paragraph covers one TCR beta chain sequence. Its specificity is unknown. The CDR3 totals 13 residues. CDR1 is MNHEY, CDR2 SMNVEV, per germline (reference sequence). V lost 3 bases and J 3 bases, leaving 8 bases between the germline ends. The data were taken from a study of Ad26.COV2.S vaccination and SARS-CoV-2 variants. Study-wide points: Researchers reported similar non-spike TCR breadth in vaccine and placebo recipients.

Libraries were prepared by immunoSEQ multiplex PCR; TCRdb keeps only in-frame clonotypes and omits some of them. The table shows roughly 300,000 clones, with approximately 90% occurring only once. The treatment was: about 20 received Ad26.COV2.S at low or high dose, single or two shots; 5 received placebo; per-sample allocation not given. Sampling took place 63 days after the first vaccine or placebo injection. Adults aged 18-55 years in Boston included the donor. Source: peripheral blood, taken in a trial of Ad26.COV2.S vaccine versus placebo. This TCR derives from a person aged 18-65 years who received the Ad26.COV2.S COVID-19 vaccine or a placebo. The genes are TRBV27 and TRBJ2-5; D is undetermined. The DNA for the CDR3 is TGTGCCAGCAGTTTGTACAGAGAAGAGACCCAGTACTTC. Translated, it gives CASSLYREETQYF.